This T cell receptor (beta chain) was identified in a study of shared clonotypes between healthy human individuals. Whole-study findings and limits: Estimated clonotype richness was generally higher in naive than memory subsets.

Within Nashville, Tennessee resided all donors, each a Caucasian adult. Regarding this clone: Antigen: not known.

Sequenced by immunoSEQ multiplex PCR; TCRdb stores in-frame clones only, minus some. The data contain approximately 2.1 million clones, over 85% of them seen just once; the ten biggest clones take up around 0.4%. V lost 3 bases and J 5 bases, leaving 17 bases between the germline ends. CDR3 length: 16 amino acids. Germline lookup yields CDR1 LNHDA and CDR2 SQIVND (reference sequence). The TCR comes from a young man in good health. Some clones in this sample may be carry-over from other donors' samples. The chain employs TRBV19 and TRBJ1-3; a possible D gene is TRBD1 (5 bases). The sample taken for sequencing was naive CD4+ T cells from PBMCs. Subset indicated: CD45RA+ positively selected. DNA for the CDR3: TGTGCCAGTAGTATTCGAGGGGCTATGGGGAGAAACACCATATATTTT. Translating gives CASSIRGAMGRNTIYF.